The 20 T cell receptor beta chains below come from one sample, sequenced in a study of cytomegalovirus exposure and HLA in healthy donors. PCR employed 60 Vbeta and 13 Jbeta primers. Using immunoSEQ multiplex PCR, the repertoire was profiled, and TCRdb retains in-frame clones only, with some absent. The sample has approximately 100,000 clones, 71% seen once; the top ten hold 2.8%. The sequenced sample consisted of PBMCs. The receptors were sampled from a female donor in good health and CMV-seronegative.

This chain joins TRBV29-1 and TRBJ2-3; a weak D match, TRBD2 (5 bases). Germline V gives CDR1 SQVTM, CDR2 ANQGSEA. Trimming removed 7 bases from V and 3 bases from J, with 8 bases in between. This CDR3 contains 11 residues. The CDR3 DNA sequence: TGCAGCGGAGCGGAAACAGATACGCAGTATTTT. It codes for CSGAETDTQYF.

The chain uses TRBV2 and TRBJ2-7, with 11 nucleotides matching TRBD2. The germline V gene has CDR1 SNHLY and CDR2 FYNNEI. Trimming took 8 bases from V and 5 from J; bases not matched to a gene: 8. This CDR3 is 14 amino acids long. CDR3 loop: CASSGELAGDEQYF. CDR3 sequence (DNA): TGTGCCAGCTCTGGGGAACTAGCGGGAGACGAGCAGTACTTC. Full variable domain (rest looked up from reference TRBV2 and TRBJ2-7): EPEVTQTPSHQVTQMGQEVILRCVPISNHLYFYWYRQILGQKVEFLVSFYNNEISEKSEIFDDQFSVERPDGSNFTLKIRSTKLEDSAMYFCASSGELAGDEQYFGPGTRLTVT.

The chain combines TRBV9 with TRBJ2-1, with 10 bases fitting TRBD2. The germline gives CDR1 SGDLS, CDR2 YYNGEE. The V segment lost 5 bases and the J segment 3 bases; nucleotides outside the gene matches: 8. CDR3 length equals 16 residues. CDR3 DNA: TGTGCCAGCAGTTCTAGACTAGCGGGTTTCTACAATGAGCAGTTCTTC. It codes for CASSSRLAGFYNEQFF.

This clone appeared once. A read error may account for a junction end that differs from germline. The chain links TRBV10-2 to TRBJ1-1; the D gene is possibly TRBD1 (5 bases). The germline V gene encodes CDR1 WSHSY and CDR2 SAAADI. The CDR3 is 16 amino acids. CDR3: CANSDPGGILRTEAFF. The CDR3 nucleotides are TGCGCCAACAGTGACCCGGGGGGTATACTTCGGACTGAAGCTTTCTTT.

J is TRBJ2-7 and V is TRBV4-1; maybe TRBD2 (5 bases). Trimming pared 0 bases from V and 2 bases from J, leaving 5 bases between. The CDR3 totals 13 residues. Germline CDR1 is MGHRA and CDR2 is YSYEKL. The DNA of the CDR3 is TGCGCCAGCAGCCAAGACGGGGCCTACGAGCAGTACTTC. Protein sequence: CASSQDGAYEQYF.

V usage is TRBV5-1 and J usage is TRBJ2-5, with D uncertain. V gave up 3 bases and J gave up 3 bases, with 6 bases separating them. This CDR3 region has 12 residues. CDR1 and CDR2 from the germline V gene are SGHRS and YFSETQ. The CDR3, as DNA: TGCGCCAGCAGCTGGCCCGAAGAGACCCAGTACTTC. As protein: CASSWPEETQYF.

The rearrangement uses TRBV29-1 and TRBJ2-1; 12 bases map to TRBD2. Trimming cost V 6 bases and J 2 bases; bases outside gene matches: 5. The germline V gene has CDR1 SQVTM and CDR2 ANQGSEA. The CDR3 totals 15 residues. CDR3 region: CSVPTSGSPYNEQFF. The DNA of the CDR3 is TGCAGCGTGCCGACTAGCGGGAGCCCCTACAATGAGCAGTTCTTC.

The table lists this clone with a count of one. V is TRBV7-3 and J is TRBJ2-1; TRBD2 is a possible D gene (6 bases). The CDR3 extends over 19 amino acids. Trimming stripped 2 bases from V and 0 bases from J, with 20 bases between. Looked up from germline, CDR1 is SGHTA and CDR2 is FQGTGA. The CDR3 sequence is CASSLWHPFSGGSYNEQFF. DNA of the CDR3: TGTGCCAGCAGCTTATGGCACCCCTTTAGCGGAGGCTCCTACAATGAGCAGTTCTTC.

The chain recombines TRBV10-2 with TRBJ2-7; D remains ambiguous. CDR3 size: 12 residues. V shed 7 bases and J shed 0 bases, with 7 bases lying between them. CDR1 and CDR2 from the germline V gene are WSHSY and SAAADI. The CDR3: CASTPGSYEQYF. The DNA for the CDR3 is TGCGCCAGCACCCCCGGCTCCTACGAGCAGTACTTC.

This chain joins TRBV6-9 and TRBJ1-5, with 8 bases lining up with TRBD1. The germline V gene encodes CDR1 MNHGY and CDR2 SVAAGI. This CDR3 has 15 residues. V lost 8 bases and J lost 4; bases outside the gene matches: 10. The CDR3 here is CASAPARTGNQPQHF. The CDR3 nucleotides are TGTGCCAGCGCCCCCGCCCGGACAGGGAATCAGCCCCAGCATTTT.

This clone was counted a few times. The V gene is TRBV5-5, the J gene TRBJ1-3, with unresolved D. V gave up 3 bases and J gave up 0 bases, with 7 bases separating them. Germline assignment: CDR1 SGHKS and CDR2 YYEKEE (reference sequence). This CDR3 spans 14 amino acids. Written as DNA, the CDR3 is TGTGCCAGCAGCTCCAGGCCCTCTGGAAACACCATATATTTT. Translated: CASSSRPSGNTIYF. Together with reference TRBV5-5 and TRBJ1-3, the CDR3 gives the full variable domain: DAGVTQSPTHLIKTRGQQVTLRCSPISGHKSVSWYQQVLGQGPQFIFQYYEKEERGRGNFPDRFSARQFPNYSSELNVNALLLGDSALYLCASSSRPSGNTIYFGEGSWLTVV.

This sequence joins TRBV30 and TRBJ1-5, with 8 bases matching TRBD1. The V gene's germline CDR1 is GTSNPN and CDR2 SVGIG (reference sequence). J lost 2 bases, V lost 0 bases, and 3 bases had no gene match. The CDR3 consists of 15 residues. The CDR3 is CAWSVRGPGNQPQHF. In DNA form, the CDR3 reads TGTGCCTGGAGTGTCAGGGGGCCCGGCAATCAGCCCCAGCATTTT.

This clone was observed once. As DNA, the CDR3 is TGCGCCAGCAGCCCGAGCCTCGGACAGGTCTATGGCTACACCTTC. Translation gives CASSPSLGQVYGYTF. This chain links TRBV4-3 with TRBJ1-2, with 7 positions matching TRBD1. The germline V gene has CDR1 LGHNA and CDR2 YSLEER. The CDR3 length is 15 residues. Trimming removed 4 bases from V and 4 bases from J; junction bases left unmatched: 9.

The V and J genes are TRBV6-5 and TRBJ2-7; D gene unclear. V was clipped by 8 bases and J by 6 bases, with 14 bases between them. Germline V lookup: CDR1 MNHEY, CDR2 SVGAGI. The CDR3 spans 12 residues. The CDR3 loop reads CASGESLREQYF. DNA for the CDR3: TGTGCCAGCGGAGAGAGCCTCCGCGAGCAGTACTTC.

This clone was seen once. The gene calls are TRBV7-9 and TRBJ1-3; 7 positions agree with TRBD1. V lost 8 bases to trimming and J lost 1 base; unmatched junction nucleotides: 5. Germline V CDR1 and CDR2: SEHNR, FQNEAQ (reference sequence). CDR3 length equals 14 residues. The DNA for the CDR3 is TGTGCCAGCGACAGGGTCTTTTCTGGAAACACCATATATTTT. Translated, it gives CASDRVFSGNTIYF.

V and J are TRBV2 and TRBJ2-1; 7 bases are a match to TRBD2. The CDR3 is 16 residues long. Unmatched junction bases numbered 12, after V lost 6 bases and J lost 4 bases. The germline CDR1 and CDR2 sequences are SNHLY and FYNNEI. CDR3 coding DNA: TGTGCCAGCAGCCTTGCTAGCGGCCAGGGATACAATGAGCAGTTCTTC. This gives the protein CASSLASGQGYNEQFF.

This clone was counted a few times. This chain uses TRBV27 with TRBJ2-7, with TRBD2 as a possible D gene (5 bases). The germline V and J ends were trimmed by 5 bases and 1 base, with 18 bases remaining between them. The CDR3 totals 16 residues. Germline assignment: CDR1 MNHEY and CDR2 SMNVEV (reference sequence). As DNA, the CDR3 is TGTGCCAGCAGTCCGACCGGCGGGCGGCTTTCCTACGAGCAGTACTTC. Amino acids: CASSPTGGRLSYEQYF.

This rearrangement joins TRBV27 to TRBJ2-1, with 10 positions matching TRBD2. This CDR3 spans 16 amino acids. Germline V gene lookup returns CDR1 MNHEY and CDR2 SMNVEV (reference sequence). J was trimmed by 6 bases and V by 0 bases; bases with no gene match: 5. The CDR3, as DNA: TGTGCCAGCAGTTTATCAACTAGCGGGGTGGTCAATGAGCAGTTCTTC. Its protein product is CASSLSTSGVVNEQFF.

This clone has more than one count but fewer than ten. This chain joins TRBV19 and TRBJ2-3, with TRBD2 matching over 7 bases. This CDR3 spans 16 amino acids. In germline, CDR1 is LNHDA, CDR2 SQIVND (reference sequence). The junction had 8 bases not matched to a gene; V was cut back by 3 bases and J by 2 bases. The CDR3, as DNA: TGTGCCAGTAGTATGAAGTGGGACTACTACACAGATACGCAGTATTTT. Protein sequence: CASSMKWDYYTDTQYF.

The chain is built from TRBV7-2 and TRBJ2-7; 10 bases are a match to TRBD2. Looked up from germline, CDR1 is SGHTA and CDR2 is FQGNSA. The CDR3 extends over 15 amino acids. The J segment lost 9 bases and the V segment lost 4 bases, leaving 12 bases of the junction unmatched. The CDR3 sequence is CASSSASGRELGQYF. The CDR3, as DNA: TGTGCCAGCAGCTCCGCTAGCGGGAGAGAATTAGGGCAGTACTTC.